This TCR beta chain was captured in a study of Ad26.COV2.S vaccination and SARS-CoV-2 variants. There are 12 residues in the CDR3. The ends were cut back, 2 bases at V and 7 bases at J, with 7 bases in the middle. Germline V lookup: CDR1 SGHTS, CDR2 YDEGEE. The data were produced by immunoSEQ multiplex PCR, yet TCRdb's version contains in-frame clones alone and is incomplete. The table lists about 400,000 clones, 88% of them singletons. Specified treatment: approximately 18 received Ad26.COV2.S at low or high dose, single or two shots; about five received placebo; per-sample allocation not given. The samples date from day 63 after the first vaccine or placebo injection.

This sample comprised peripheral blood, obtained in a trial of Ad26.COV2.S vaccine versus placebo. This chain joins TRBV5-8 and TRBJ1-5, with unresolved D. This TCR was recovered from a person aged 18-60 years who received the Ad26.COV2.S COVID-19 vaccine or a placebo. CDR3 nucleotides: TGTGCCAGCAGCTTAGAAGGACAGCCCCAGCATTTT. The encoded protein is CASSLEGQPQHF.